The 20 T cell receptor beta chains below come from one sample, sequenced in a study of beta chain features in type 1 diabetes. Overall study results and limits: A moderate, significant TCRB CDR3 shortening appeared in type 1 diabetes across four CD4+ subsets.

These receptors have no identified antigens. Sequenced material consisted of expressed TCRB transcripts (all of the isolated RNA was reverse transcribed). Here immunoSEQ multiplex PCR was the method, and the copy in TCRdb shows in-frame clones only, minus some. The data contain about 150,000 clones, around 9.7% of them singletons. Source material: central memory CD4+ T cells from blood. The receptor source for this set is a woman in her 30s with type 1 diabetes.

This clone was recorded a few times. This chain joins TRBV9 and TRBJ2-1; the D gene is possibly TRBD1 (5 bases). The germline V gene has CDR1 SGDLS and CDR2 YYNGEE. Trimming pared 0 bases from V and 4 bases from J, leaving 11 bases between. This CDR3 spans 15 amino acids. The CDR3 region has the DNA TGTGCCAGCAGCGTAGCTGGGGCAGAATACAATGAGCAGTTCTTC. Translated, it gives CASSVAGAEYNEQFF. Based on the CDR3 plus reference TRBV9 and TRBJ2-1, the full variable domain is DSGVTQTPKHLITATGQRVTLRCSPRSGDLSVYWYQQSLDQGLQFLIQYYNGEERAKGNILERFSAQQFPDLHSELNLSSLELGDSALYFCASSVAGAEYNEQFFGPGTRLTVL.

This clone came up a few times. The gene calls are TRBV7-2 and TRBJ1-1; D unresolved. This CDR3 is 13 amino acids long. Germline V gives CDR1 SGHTA, CDR2 FQGNSA. The ends were cut back, 3 bases at V and 1 base at J, with 6 bases in the middle. The CDR3 is CASSFNRNTEAFF. The CDR3 bases are TGTGCCAGCAGCTTCAACAGGAACACTGAAGCTTTCTTT. Combining the CDR3 with reference TRBV7-2 and TRBJ1-1 gives the whole variable domain GAGVSQSPSNKVTEKGKDVELRCDPISGHTALYWYRQSLGQGLEFLIYFQGNSAPDKSGLPSDRFSAERTGGSVSTLTIQRTQQEDSAVYLCASSFNRNTEAFFGQGTRLTVV.

The J gene is TRBJ2-3, the V gene TRBV2; TRBD1 might be the D (5 bases). Trimming left V 2 bases short and J 0 bases short, with 18 bases between. Per the germline V gene, CDR1 is SNHLY and CDR2 is FYNNEI. CDR3 length: 18 amino acids. The CDR3 sequence: CASSERRLQVTSTDTQYF. The CDR3 region has the DNA TGTGCCAGCAGTGAAAGAAGGTTACAGGTCACCAGCACAGATACGCAGTATTTT.

V is TRBV6-6 and J is TRBJ1-2; 7 bases line up with TRBD1. CDR1 MNHNY and CDR2 SVGAGI come from the germline V gene (reference sequence). The CDR3 is made up of 15 amino acids. J gave up 4 bases and V 9 bases, and 14 bases lay outside the gene matches. CDR3 bases: TGTGCCAGTAGCACAATAGGACAGGCCATCTATGGCTACACCTTC. Translation: CASSTIGQAIYGYTF.

Worth noting for this clone: The same CDR3 arises from other DNA sequences in this sample as well. The chain uses TRBV18 and TRBJ1-1; possibly TRBD1 for D (5 bases). CDR3 length equals 14 residues. Trimming shortened V by 1 base and J by 1 base, and 7 bases separated the two germline ends. Per the germline V gene, CDR1 is KGHSH and CDR2 is LQKENI. The DNA of the CDR3 is TGTGCCAGCTCACCACGGCAGGGGAACACTGAAGCTTTCTTT. It yields the protein CASSPRQGNTEAFF.

This clone was observed a handful of times. The V gene is TRBV30, the J gene TRBJ1-2, with TRBD1 identical over 7 bases. This CDR3 has 12 amino acids. The J segment lost 8 bases and the V segment lost 7 bases, leaving 10 bases of the junction unmatched. CDR1 is GTSNPN, CDR2 SVGIG, per germline (reference sequence). CDR3 region: CALTGAVGGYTF. Here the CDR3 DNA reads TGTGCCTTAACAGGGGCTGTCGGGGGCTACACCTTC. The full variable domain, its missing parts supplied by reference TRBV30 and TRBJ1-2, is SQTIHQWPATLVQPVGSPLSLECTVEGTSNPNLYWYRQAAGRGLQLLFYSVGIGQISSEVPQNLSASRPQDRQFILSSKKLLLSDSGFYLCALTGAVGGYTFGSGTRLTVV.

The chain carries TRBV28 and TRBJ1-2, with unresolved D. Germline loops: CDR1 MDHEN, CDR2 SYDVKM. The CDR3 sequence is 13 residues long. The V end lost 0 bases, the J end lost 8 bases, and 10 bases lay between the germline ends. CDR3: CASSLWIGRGYTF. As DNA, the CDR3 is TGTGCCAGCAGTTTATGGATTGGGAGGGGCTACACCTTC.

This clone was detected only a few times. The chain employs TRBV7-3 and TRBJ2-5, with a weak D call TRBD2 (6 bases). Germline CDR1 SGHTA, CDR2 FQGTGA. There are 14 residues in the CDR3. Trimming took 1 base from V and 2 from J, leaving 8 bases between them. The CDR3 sequence: CASSLSGTQETQYF. CDR3 nucleotides: TGTGCCAGCAGCTTAAGCGGGACTCAAGAGACCCAGTACTTC.

This clone was seen only a few times. The V gene is TRBV29-1, the J gene TRBJ1-2, with a weak D call TRBD1 (6 bases). This CDR3 has 12 amino acids. V lost 4 bases and J 4 bases, leaving 10 bases between the germline ends. The germline gives CDR1 SQVTM, CDR2 ANQGSEA. CDR3 sequence: CSVGRDTYGYTF. The CDR3 nucleotides are TGCAGCGTTGGCCGGGACACCTATGGCTACACCTTC.

This clone was picked up a small number of times. The chain employs TRBV15 and TRBJ2-6; 7 bases fit TRBD1. Germline V lookup: CDR1 LNHNV, CDR2 YYDKDF (reference sequence). This CDR3 contains 19 residues. V dropped 2 bases and J dropped 0; count of bases not matched to a gene: 10. This CDR3 is CATSRPPGQILSGANVLTF. The CDR3 DNA reads as TGTGCCACCAGCAGACCTCCGGGACAGATACTCTCTGGGGCCAACGTCCTGACTTTC.

The chain uses TRBV21-1 and TRBJ2-2; whether TRBD1, the table's D call, matches the DNA was not checked. TRBV21-1 counts as a pseudogene. This CDR3 spans 14 amino acids. The CDR3 DNA follows: TGTGCCAGCACTTGGGACAAATACACCGGGGAGCTGTTTTTT. Translating gives CASTWDKYTGELFF.

This clone has just a few counts. CDR3 protein: CASSLFQGEDGYTF. The CDR3 coding sequence is TGCGCCAGCAGCTTGTTCCAGGGGGAAGATGGCTACACCTTC. The rearrangement joins TRBV5-1 to TRBJ1-2, with 7 nucleotides matching TRBD1. Trimming at V came to 1 base and at J to 6 bases, leaving 6 bases not matched to a gene. From germline, CDR1 is SGHRS and CDR2 YFSETQ. CDR3 length: 14 residues.

This chain links TRBV11-2 with TRBJ2-1, with 7 bases lining up with TRBD2. The length of the CDR3 is 15 residues. V lost 5 bases and J lost 1; bases outside the gene matches: 5. From germline, CDR1 is SGHAT and CDR2 FQNNGV. The CDR3 reads CASSALALSYNEQFF. The CDR3 DNA is TGTGCCAGCAGCGCACTAGCGCTTTCCTACAATGAGCAGTTCTTC.

There are a few counts of this clone. This chain joins TRBV5-1 and TRBJ1-1; 9 nucleotides match TRBD1. V gave up 2 bases and J gave up 7 bases; unmatched junction bases: 6. Germline V gene sequence: CDR1 SGHRS, CDR2 YFSETQ. This CDR3 region has 14 residues. CDR3 sequence reads: CASSFVPGQGEAFF. The DNA for the CDR3 is TGCGCCAGCAGCTTCGTCCCGGGACAGGGTGAAGCTTTCTTT.

V gene TRBV4-2 combines with J gene TRBJ2-7; TRBD1 is a possible D gene (5 bases). Germline CDR1 LGHNA, CDR2 YNFKEQ. The CDR3 extends over 15 amino acids. V gave up 0 bases and J gave up 3 bases, with 12 bases separating them. The CDR3 DNA reads as TGTGCCAGCAGCCAAGAGGCAGGGAAAGGCTACGAGCAGTACTTC. It is translated as CASSQEAGKGYEQYF.

This clone was counted only a few times. This sequence joins TRBV7-3 and TRBJ1-1, with D possibly matching TRBD1 (6 bases). The CDR3 is made up of 13 amino acids. From germline, CDR1 is SGHTA and CDR2 FQGTGA. Deletions cut 5 bases from V and 1 base from J, with 8 bases between. CDR3 protein: CASSQQGNTEAFF. CDR3 nucleotides: TGTGCCAGCAGCCAACAGGGGAACACTGAAGCTTTCTTT.

This clone was seen only a few times. The chain has TRBV7-3 and TRBJ1-1; possible D gene TRBD1, 5 bases. V lost 4 bases and J lost 3, with 9 bases in between. The germline V gene has CDR1 SGHTA and CDR2 FQGTGA. There are 13 residues in the CDR3. The CDR3 here is CASSWGEDTEAFF. The DNA for the CDR3 is TGTGCCAGCAGCTGGGGGGAAGACACTGAAGCTTTCTTT.

In its sample, this clone was seen a few times. The V and J genes are TRBV2 and TRBJ2-5; 12 nucleotides match TRBD2. In germline, CDR1 is SNHLY, CDR2 FYNNEI. V dropped 5 bases and J dropped 4; count of bases not matched to a gene: 17. CDR3 size: 19 residues. As DNA, the CDR3 is TGTGCCAGCAGTCTCCCGACTAGCGGGAGTAAAATACTTCCAGAGACCCAGTACTTC. Amino acid sequence: CASSLPTSGSKILPETQYF.

This clone was seen only a few times. At one end the junction does not follow the germline gene, possibly because of a read error. The rearrangement uses TRBV7-7 and TRBJ2-2, with 8 bases lining up with TRBD1. Germline V gene sequence: CDR1 SSHAT, CDR2 FNYEAQ (reference sequence). This CDR3 has 14 amino acids. For the CDR3, the DNA is TGTGCTAGCAGCTTGGACAGGGAGATCGGGGAGCTGTTTTTT. Its translation: CASSLDREIGELFF.

This clone came up a few times. The chain uses TRBV30 and TRBJ2-2, with 11 positions matching TRBD2. Trimming removed 5 bases from V and 2 bases from J; junction bases left unmatched: 7. This CDR3 has 16 amino acids. Germline V gene sequence: CDR1 GTSNPN, CDR2 SVGIG (reference sequence). CDR3 amino acids: CAWEPGTSGNTGELFF. For the CDR3, the DNA is TGTGCCTGGGAACCTGGGACTAGCGGAAACACCGGGGAGCTGTTTTTT.